These 12 T cell receptor beta chains were sequenced from one sample in a study of OX40 agonist ivuxolimab in advanced cancers. The method was immunoSEQ multiplex PCR; TCRdb's version includes in-frame clones alone and lacks a portion of them. The sample comprises under 150,000 clones, about nine tenths of which are singletons, and less than 1.1% rests with the top ten. The sequences come from CD4+ or CD8+ T cells sorted from blood, collected in a trial of the OX40 agonist ivuxolimab. The receptor set was obtained from an adult with an advanced solid tumor such as melanoma, head and neck, liver or kidney cancer.

The V and J genes are TRBV28 and TRBJ2-4, with D possibly matching TRBD2 (6 bases). Germline CDR1 is MDHEN and CDR2 is SYDVKM. The CDR3 spans 13 residues. Between the trimmed V and J ends, which lost 4 bases and 8 bases, there was a span of 12 bases. Here the CDR3 reads CASSSRSGDIQYF. CDR3 nucleotide sequence: TGTGCCAGCAGTTCCCGCTCGGGGGACATTCAGTACTTC.

The genes are TRBV11-3 and TRBJ2-1; TRBD2 matches at 13 bases. The J segment lost 8 bases and the V segment lost 5 bases, leaving 12 bases of the junction unmatched. CDR3 length equals 17 residues. The germline V gene encodes CDR1 SGHNT and CDR2 YENEEA. The CDR3 DNA sequence: TGTGCCAGCAGCCTAACACTAGCGGGAGGGCGGGTGGATGAGCAGTTCTTC. This gives the protein CASSLTLAGGRVDEQFF.

This sequence joins TRBV19 and TRBJ2-1; D unclear. From germline, CDR1 is LNHDA and CDR2 SQIVND (reference sequence). V shed 7 bases and J shed 0 bases, with 13 bases lying between them. This CDR3 comprises 15 residues. The CDR3 here is CASTSASSSYNEQFF. In DNA form, the CDR3 reads TGTGCCAGTACCTCAGCGTCTAGCTCCTACAATGAGCAGTTCTTC.

V gene TRBV7-2 combines with J gene TRBJ2-5; no firm D call. V shed 8 bases and J shed 5 bases, with 6 bases lying between them. The length of the CDR3 is 10 residues. The germline CDR1 and CDR2 sequences are SGHTA and FQGNSA. The CDR3 region has the DNA TGTGCCAGCGGCATGGAGACCCAGTACTTC. It specifies CASGMETQYF.

The CDR3 coding sequence is TGTGCTAGTGGTTTTCTCCGCGCGGGGGGAGAGACCCAGTACTTC. Translated: CASGFLRAGGETQYF. The V call is TRBV12-5, the J call TRBJ2-5; TRBD2 matches 8 bases. The CDR3 contains 15 residues. CDR1 and CDR2 from the germline V gene are LGHNT and FRNRAP. The junction had 7 bases not matched to a gene; V was cut back by 3 bases and J by 4 bases.

V is TRBV7-2 and J is TRBJ1-3; D is unclear. The CDR3 covers 14 residues. The germline CDR1 and CDR2 sequences are SGHTA and FQGNSA. V was clipped by 4 bases and J by 0 bases, with 7 bases between them. For the CDR3, the DNA is TGTGCCAGCAGCTCCTCCCACTCTGGAAACACCATATATTTT. Translating gives CASSSSHSGNTIYF.

The V call is TRBV4-3, the J call TRBJ2-3; weak D call: TRBD1 (5 bases). V dropped 0 bases and J dropped 2 bases, with 15 bases sitting between them. Germline V gene sequence: CDR1 LGHNA, CDR2 YSLEER. This CDR3 contains 17 residues. In nucleotides, the CDR3 is TGCGCCAGCAGCCAAGATCCGCCAGGGTCGAACACAGATACGCAGTATTTT. Protein product: CASSQDPPGSNTDTQYF.

The gene calls are TRBV27 and TRBJ1-2; D is unclear. V shed 6 bases and J shed 5 bases, with 13 bases lying between them. The CDR3 totals 13 residues. CDR1 is MNHEY, CDR2 SMNVEV, per germline (reference sequence). The CDR3 sequence: CASSRAGYYGYTF. The CDR3 DNA reads as TGTGCCAGCAGCCGGGCGGGGTATTATGGCTACACCTTC.

The J gene is TRBJ2-1, the V gene TRBV5-1; 10 positions match TRBD1. This CDR3 has 13 residues. CDR1 and CDR2 from the germline V gene are SGHRS and YFSETQ. Trimming cost V 4 bases and J 9 bases; bases outside gene matches: 4. CDR3: CASSPDRGTEQFF. The CDR3 nucleotides are TGCGCCAGCAGCCCGGACAGGGGGACTGAGCAGTTCTTC. The full variable domain, its missing parts supplied by reference TRBV5-1 and TRBJ2-1, is KAGVTQTPRYLIKTRGQQVTLSCSPISGHRSVSWYQQTPGQGLQFLFEYFSETQRNKGNFPGRFSGRQFSNSRSEMNVSTLELGDSALYLCASSPDRGTEQFFGPGTRLTVL.

V is TRBV20-1 and J is TRBJ1-1; D is unresolved. The germline gives CDR1 DFQATT, CDR2 SNEGSKA (reference sequence). The CDR3 runs to 10 residues. With 3 bases removed from V and 8 bases from J, the gap between germline ends came to 7 bases. The CDR3 protein is CSASMEEAFF. CDR3 bases: TGCAGTGCTAGTATGGAAGAAGCTTTCTTT.

This rearrangement joins TRBV6-5 to TRBJ2-7; a weak D match, TRBD2 (5 bases). Trimming removed 4 bases from V and 2 bases from J, with 9 bases in between. This CDR3 region has 13 residues. CDR1 is MNHEY and CDR2 is SVGAGI in the germline V gene. The CDR3 DNA reads as TGTGCCAGCAGTTTGAGGGCACCCTACGAGCAGTACTTC. Translated, it gives CASSLRAPYEQYF.

The chain carries TRBV19 and TRBJ1-1; no reliable D call. The V end was cut by 3 bases, the J end by 4 bases, with 6 bases between. The germline CDR1 and CDR2 sequences are LNHDA and SQIVND (reference sequence). The CDR3 consists of 12 residues. The CDR3 sequence: CASSILATEAFF. CDR3 in DNA: TGTGCCAGTAGTATCTTGGCCACTGAAGCTTTCTTT. The full variable domain, completed using reference TRBV19 and TRBJ1-1, is DGGITQSPKYLFRKEGQNVTLSCEQNLNHDAMYWYRQDPGQGLRLIYYSQIVNDFQKGDIAEGYSVSREKKESFPLTVTSAQKNPTAFYLCASSILATEAFFGQGTRLTVV.